This T cell receptor (beta chain) was retrieved from a study of control samples from healthy donors and cancer patients. In germline, CDR1 is MNHNY, CDR2 SVGAGI (reference sequence). The CDR3 is made up of 15 amino acids. V lost 2 bases to trimming and J lost 4 bases, with 15 bases between them. Repertoires were generated with immunoSEQ multiplex PCR, while TCRdb's copy carries only in-frame clones and drops some. The sample gives about 50,000 clones, about 90% of which show up once; about 39% is in the top ten. Input material: PBMCs. This chain joins TRBV6-6 and TRBJ2-7, with TRBD1 as a possible D gene (5 bases). The TCR was taken from a man aged 50 to 60 with head and neck cancer. CDR3: CASSYIVGRVYEQYF. The CDR3 nucleotides read TGTGCCAGCAGTTACATAGTTGGCAGGGTGTACGAGCAGTACTTC.